Only one count was recorded for the clone carrying this T cell receptor beta chain. Clones were sequenced by immunoSEQ multiplex PCR, and TCRdb holds only the in-frame ones, with some missing. The sample lists over 250,000 clones, over 75% occurring once. This record belongs to a study of blood T cell repertoires in COVID-19. CDR1 and CDR2 (germline): SGHRS, YFSETQ. The CDR3 length is 14 residues. Trimming removed 4 bases from V and 11 bases from J; junction bases left unmatched: 12. The TCR was taken from a human donor in a cohort sampled during active COVID-19. Sequencing used peripheral blood. J is TRBJ1-2 and V is TRBV5-1; the match to TRBD1 covers 9 bases. In DNA form, the CDR3 reads TGCGCCAGCAGCCCTCCCGGACAGGGGCGGGCATACACCTTC. This encodes CASSPPGQGRAYTF.